The source of this TCR beta chain is a study of T-cell memory formation after mild COVID-19. Points from the study as a whole: Later expanders leaned toward CD4+, whereas clones contracting from day 15 to 85 were balanced CD4/CD8. Of the contracting clones, CD4+ ones lay mainly in CM and EM, and CD8+ ones in EMRA. Nothing confirmed that second-wave clones peaking on day 37 were specific for SARS-CoV-2.

TCRdb redid the calling of the 5' RACE reads with MiXCR, one entry per CDR3 protein. The top ten hold 20% to 25% of the sample, which has some 250,000 distinct CDR3 sequences, under 20% seen once. This clonotype has a single count. The antigen remains unidentified. An end of the junction does not agree with germline; a read error may underlie this. The germline gives CDR1 SNHLY, CDR2 FYNNEI. The length of the CDR3 is 13 residues. The sequencing input was PBMCs or a T cell subset sorted from them (not recorded which). The chain has TRBV2 and TRBJ2-2; 7 bases fit TRBD2. This sequence originates from a man younger than 30 who had mild COVID-19 (a few samples of this study predate the infection). Cell type and time point are not known. In DNA, the CDR3 is TGTGCCAGCAGAACGGGGGGTGGCGGGGAGCTGATTTTT. Protein: CASRTGGGGELIF.